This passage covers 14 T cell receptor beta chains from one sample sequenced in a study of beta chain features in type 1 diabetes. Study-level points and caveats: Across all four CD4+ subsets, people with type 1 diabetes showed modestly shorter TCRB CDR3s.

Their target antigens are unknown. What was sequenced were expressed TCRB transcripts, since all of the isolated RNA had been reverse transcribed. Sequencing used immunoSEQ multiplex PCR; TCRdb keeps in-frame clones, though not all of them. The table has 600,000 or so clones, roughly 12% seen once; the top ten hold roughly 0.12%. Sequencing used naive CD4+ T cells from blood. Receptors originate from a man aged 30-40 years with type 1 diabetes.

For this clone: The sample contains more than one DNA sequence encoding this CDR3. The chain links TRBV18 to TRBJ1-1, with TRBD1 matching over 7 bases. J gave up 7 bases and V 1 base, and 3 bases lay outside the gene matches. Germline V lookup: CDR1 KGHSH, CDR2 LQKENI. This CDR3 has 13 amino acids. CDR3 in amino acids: CASSPLRDSEAFF. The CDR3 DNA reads TGTGCCAGCTCACCACTGAGGGACAGTGAAGCTTTCTTT.

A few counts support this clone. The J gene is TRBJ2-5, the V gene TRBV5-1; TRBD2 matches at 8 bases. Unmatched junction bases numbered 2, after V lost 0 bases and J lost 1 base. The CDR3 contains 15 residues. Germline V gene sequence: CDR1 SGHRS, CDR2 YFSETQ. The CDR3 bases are TGCGCCAGCAGCTTGGCGGGGGGGATCCAAGAGACCCAGTACTTC. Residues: CASSLAGGIQETQYF. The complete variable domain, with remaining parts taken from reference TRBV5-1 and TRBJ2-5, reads KAGVTQTPRYLIKTRGQQVTLSCSPISGHRSVSWYQQTPGQGLQFLFEYFSETQRNKGNFPGRFSGRQFSNSRSEMNVSTLELGDSALYLCASSLAGGIQETQYFGPGTRLLVL.

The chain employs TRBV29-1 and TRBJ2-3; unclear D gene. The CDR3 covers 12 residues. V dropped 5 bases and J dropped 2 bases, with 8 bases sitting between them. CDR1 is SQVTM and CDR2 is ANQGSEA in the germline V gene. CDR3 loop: CSVTSPTDTQYF. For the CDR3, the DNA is TGCAGCGTTACAAGTCCCACAGATACGCAGTATTTT.

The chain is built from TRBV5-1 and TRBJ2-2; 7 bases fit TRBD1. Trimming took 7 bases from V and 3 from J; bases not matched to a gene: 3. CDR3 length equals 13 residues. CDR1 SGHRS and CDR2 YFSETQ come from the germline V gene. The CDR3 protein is CASGQVDTGELFF. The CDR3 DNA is TGCGCCAGCGGACAGGTAGACACCGGGGAGCTGTTTTTT.

The CDR3: CASSYSTSGGSGTQYF. The DNA of the CDR3 is TGTGCCAGCAGTTACTCGACTAGCGGGGGATCAGGGACCCAGTACTTC. The chain employs TRBV6-5 and TRBJ2-5; the match to TRBD2 covers 12 bases. The CDR3 loop spans 16 amino acids. Germline V lookup: CDR1 MNHEY, CDR2 SVGAGI. V was clipped by 0 bases and J by 7 bases; unmatched bases: 6.

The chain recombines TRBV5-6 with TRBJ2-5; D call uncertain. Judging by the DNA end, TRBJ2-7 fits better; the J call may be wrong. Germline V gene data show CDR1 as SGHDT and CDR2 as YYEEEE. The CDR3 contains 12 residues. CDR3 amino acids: CASSLYINEQYF. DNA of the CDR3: TGTGCCAGCAGCTTGTATATCAACGAGCAGTACTTC.

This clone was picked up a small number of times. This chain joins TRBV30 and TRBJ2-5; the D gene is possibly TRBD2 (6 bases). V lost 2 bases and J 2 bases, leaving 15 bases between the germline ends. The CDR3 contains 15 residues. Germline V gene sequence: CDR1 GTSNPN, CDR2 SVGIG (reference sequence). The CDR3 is CAWSPLAGGQETQYF. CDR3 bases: TGTGCCTGGAGTCCTCTCGCCGGGGGACAAGAGACCCAGTACTTC.

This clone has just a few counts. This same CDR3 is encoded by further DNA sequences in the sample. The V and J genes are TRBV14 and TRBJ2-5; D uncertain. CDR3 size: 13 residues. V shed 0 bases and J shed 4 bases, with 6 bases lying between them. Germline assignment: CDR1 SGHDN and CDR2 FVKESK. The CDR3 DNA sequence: TGTGCCAGCAGCCAAGATCTCTCAGAGACCCAGTACTTC. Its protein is CASSQDLSETQYF.

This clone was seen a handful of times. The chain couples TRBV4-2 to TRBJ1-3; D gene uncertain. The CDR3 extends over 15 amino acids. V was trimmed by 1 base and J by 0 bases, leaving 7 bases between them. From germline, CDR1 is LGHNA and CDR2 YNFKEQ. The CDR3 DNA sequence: TGTGCCAGCAGCCAAGTGAGACTCTCTGGAAACACCATATATTTT. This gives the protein CASSQVRLSGNTIYF.

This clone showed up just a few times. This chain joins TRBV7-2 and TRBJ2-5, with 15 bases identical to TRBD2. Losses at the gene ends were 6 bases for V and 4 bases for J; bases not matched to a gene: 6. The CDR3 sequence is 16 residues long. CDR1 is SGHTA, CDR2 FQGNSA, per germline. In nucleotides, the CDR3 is TGTGCCAGCAGTCGGACTAGCGGGGGGGCCGGAGAGACCCAGTACTTC. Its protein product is CASSRTSGGAGETQYF.

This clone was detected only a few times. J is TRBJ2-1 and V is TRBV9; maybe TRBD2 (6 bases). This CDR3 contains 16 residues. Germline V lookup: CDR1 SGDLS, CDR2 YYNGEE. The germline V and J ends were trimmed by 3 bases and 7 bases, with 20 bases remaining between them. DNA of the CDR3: TGTGCCAGCAGCGAAGCCTCCGGGAGCCCCGCGAATGAGCAGTTCTTC. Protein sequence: CASSEASGSPANEQFF.

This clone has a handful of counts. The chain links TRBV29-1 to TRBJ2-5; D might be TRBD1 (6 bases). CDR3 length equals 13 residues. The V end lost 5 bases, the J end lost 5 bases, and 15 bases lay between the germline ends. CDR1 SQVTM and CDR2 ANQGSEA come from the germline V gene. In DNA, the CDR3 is TGCAGCGTTTGGGCAGGGGCGCGGGAGACCCAGTACTTC. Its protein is CSVWAGARETQYF.

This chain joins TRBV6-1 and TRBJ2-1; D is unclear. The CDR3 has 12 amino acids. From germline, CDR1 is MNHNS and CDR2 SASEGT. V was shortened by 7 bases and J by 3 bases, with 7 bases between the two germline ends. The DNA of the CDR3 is TGTGCCAGCATAGGAAACTACAATGAGCAGTTCTTC. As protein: CASIGNYNEQFF.

The CDR3 nucleotides are TGTGCCAGCAGCCAAGATGACAGGGGAGATTCACCCCTCCACTTT. Protein sequence: CASSQDDRGDSPLHF. The V gene is TRBV4-2, the J gene TRBJ1-6; 8 bases map to TRBD1. V gave up 0 bases and J gave up 8 bases; unmatched junction bases: 3. Per germline, CDR1 LGHNA and CDR2 YNFKEQ. There are 15 residues in the CDR3.